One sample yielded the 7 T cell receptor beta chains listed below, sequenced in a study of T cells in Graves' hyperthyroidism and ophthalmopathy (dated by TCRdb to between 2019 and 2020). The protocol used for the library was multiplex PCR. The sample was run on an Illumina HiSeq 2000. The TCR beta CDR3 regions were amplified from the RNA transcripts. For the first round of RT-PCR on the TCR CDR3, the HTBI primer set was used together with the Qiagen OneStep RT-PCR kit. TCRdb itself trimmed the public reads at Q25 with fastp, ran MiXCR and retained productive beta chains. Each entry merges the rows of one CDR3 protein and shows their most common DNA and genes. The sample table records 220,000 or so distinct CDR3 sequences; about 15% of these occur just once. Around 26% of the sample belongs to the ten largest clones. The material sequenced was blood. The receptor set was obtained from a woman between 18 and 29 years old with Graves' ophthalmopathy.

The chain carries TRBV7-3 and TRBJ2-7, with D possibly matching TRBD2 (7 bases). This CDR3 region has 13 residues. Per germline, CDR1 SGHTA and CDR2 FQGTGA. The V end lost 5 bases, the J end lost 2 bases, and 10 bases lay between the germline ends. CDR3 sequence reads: CASSRGGTYEQYF. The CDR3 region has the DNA TGTGCCAGCAGCAGGGGGGGCACCTACGAGCAGTACTTC.

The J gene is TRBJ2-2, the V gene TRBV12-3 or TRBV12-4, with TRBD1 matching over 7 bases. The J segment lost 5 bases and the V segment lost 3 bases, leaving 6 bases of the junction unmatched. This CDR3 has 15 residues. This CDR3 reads CASSFGQVKTGELFF. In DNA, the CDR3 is TGTGCCAGCAGTTTTGGACAGGTCAAAACCGGGGAGCTGTTTTTT.

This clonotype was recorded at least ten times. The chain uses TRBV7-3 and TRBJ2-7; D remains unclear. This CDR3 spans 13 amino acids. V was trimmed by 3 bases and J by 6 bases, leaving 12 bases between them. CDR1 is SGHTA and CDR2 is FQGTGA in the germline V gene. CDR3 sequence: CASSLGSSGEQYF. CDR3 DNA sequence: TGTGCCAGCAGCTTGGGTTCCTCGGGCGAGCAGTACTTC.

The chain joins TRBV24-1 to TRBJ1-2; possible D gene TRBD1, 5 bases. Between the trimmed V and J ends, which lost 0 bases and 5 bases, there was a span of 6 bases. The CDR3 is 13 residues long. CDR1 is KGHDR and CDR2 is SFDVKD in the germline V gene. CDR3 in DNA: TGTGCCACCAGTGATTTGCACAGGTATGGCTACACCTTC. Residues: CATSDLHRYGYTF.

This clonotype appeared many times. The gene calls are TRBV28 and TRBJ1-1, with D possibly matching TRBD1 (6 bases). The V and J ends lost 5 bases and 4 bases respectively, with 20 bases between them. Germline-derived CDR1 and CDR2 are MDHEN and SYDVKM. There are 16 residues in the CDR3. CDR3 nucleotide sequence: TGTGCCAGCAGTCGGGGGGGGGGCGGACGAGGCACTGAAGCTTTCTTT. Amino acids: CASSRGGGGRGTEAFF. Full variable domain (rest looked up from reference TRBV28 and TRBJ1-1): DVKVTQSSRYLVKRTGEKVFLECVQDMDHENMFWYRQDPGLGLRLIYFSYDVKMKEKGDIPEGYSVSREKKERFSLILESASTNQTSMYLCASSRGGGGRGTEAFFGQGTRLTVV.

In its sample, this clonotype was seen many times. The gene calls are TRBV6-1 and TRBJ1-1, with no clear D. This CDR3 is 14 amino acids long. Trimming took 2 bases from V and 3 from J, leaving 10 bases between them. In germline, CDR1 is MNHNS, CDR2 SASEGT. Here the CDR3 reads CASSERGGDTEAFF. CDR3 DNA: TGTGCCAGCAGTGAACGTGGCGGCGACACTGAAGCTTTCTTT.

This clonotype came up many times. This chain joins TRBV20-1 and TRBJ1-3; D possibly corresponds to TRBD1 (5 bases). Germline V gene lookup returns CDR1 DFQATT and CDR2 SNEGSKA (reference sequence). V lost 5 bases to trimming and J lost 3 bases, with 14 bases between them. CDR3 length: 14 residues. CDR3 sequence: CSAARGADGNTIYF. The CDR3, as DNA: TGCAGTGCTGCCCGGGGCGCTGATGGAAACACCATATATTTT.